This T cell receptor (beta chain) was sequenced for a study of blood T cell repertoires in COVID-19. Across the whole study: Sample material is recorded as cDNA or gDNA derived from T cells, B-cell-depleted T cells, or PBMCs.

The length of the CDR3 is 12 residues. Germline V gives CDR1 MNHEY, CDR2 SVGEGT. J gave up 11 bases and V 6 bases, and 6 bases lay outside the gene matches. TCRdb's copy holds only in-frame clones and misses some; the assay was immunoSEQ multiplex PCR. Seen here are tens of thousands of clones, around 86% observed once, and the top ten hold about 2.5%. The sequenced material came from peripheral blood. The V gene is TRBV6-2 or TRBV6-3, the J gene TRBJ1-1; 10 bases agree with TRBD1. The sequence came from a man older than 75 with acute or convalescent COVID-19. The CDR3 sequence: CASSRTGGMAFF. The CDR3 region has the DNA TGTGCCAGCAGCCGGACAGGGGGAATGGCTTTCTTT.